Below are 27 T cell receptor beta chains sequenced from a single sample in a study of blood T cell repertoires in COVID-19. Repertoires were generated with immunoSEQ multiplex PCR, while TCRdb's copy carries only in-frame clones and drops some. The sample holds about 260,000 clones, about 86% seen once. Source material: PBMCs or T cells enriched from blood (not recorded which). The receptors stem from a man aged 30 to 39 with acute COVID-19.

The V call is TRBV6-2 or TRBV6-3, the J call TRBJ2-7, with D possibly matching TRBD2 (6 bases). The CDR3 length is 14 residues. The V and J ends lost 0 bases and 2 bases respectively, with 8 bases between them. Germline lookup yields CDR1 MNHEY and CDR2 SVGEGT. The CDR3 region is CASSYSAGPYEQYV. The DNA of the CDR3 is TGTGCCAGCAGTTACTCGGCGGGACCCTACGAGCAGTACGTC.

This chain uses TRBV24-1 with TRBJ2-1; D is perhaps TRBD2 (5 bases). Trimming shortened V by 4 bases and J by 5 bases, and 8 bases separated the two germline ends. CDR1 is KGHDR, CDR2 SFDVKD, per germline. This CDR3 is built from 13 residues. The DNA for the CDR3 is TGTGCCACCAGTGAGCCCGGGGACAATGAGCAGTTCTTC. Encoded protein: CATSEPGDNEQFF.

As to this clone: One end of the junction fails to match germline, which may point to a read error. Other DNA sequences within the sample encode an identical CDR3. The V gene is TRBV5-1, the J gene TRBJ2-3, with no clear D. The CDR3 is 12 residues long. Per the germline V gene, CDR1 is SGHRS and CDR2 is YFSETQ. The CDR3 spells CASSLTADTQYF. The CDR3 region has the DNA TGTGCCAGCAGCTTGACGGCAGATACGCAGTATTTT.

In this sample, this clone turned up a few times. V usage is TRBV7-2 and J usage is TRBJ1-4; no reliable D call. Germline V gene sequence: CDR1 SGHTA, CDR2 FQGNSA. V lost 5 bases, J lost 1 base, and 11 bases lay in between. The CDR3 sequence is 15 residues long. The CDR3: CASSLLPGTNEKLFF. In DNA form, the CDR3 reads TGTGCCAGCAGCCTCTTGCCGGGAACTAATGAAAAACTGTTTTTT.

V is TRBV19 and J is TRBJ2-1; D is perhaps TRBD2 (5 bases). The CDR3 has 14 residues. Germline V CDR1 and CDR2: LNHDA, SQIVND (reference sequence). V shed 5 bases and J shed 4 bases, with 12 bases lying between them. Here the CDR3 reads CASSSRTVYNEQFF. CDR3 DNA sequence: TGTGCCAGTAGTTCTCGGACTGTGTACAATGAGCAGTTCTTC.

This sequence joins TRBV28 and TRBJ1-6, with a weak D call TRBD1 (5 bases). Germline V gene lookup returns CDR1 MDHEN and CDR2 SYDVKM. V lost 3 bases and J 7 bases, leaving 10 bases between the germline ends. This CDR3 spans 14 amino acids. CDR3: CASSFGQGNSPLHF. The CDR3 nucleotides are TGTGCCAGCAGTTTCGGGCAGGGAAATTCACCCCTCCACTTT.

The V call is TRBV27, the J call TRBJ1-1; possibly TRBD1 for D (5 bases). This CDR3 comprises 17 residues. Germline V lookup: CDR1 MNHEY, CDR2 SMNVEV (reference sequence). The V and J ends lost 0 bases and 6 bases respectively, with 20 bases between them. CDR3 nucleotides: TGTGCCAGCAGTTTATCGAATCTGGCCAGGGTTAGCCCTGAAGCTTTCTTT. Translation gives CASSLSNLARVSPEAFF.

V gene TRBV2 combines with J gene TRBJ2-1, with 8 nucleotides matching TRBD2. V was pared by 7 bases and J by 5 bases, with 10 bases of the junction left unmatched. Germline lookup yields CDR1 SNHLY and CDR2 FYNNEI. The CDR3 contains 15 residues. The CDR3 here is CASMKGTRIHNEQFF. The CDR3 DNA reads TGTGCCAGCATGAAAGGGACTAGGATACACAATGAGCAGTTCTTC. Variable domain in full (rest from reference TRBV2 and TRBJ2-1): EPEVTQTPSHQVTQMGQEVILRCVPISNHLYFYWYRQILGQKVEFLVSFYNNEISEKSEIFDDQFSVERPDGSNFTLKIRSTKLEDSAMYFCASMKGTRIHNEQFFGPGTRLTVL.

This clone was found a few times. The gene calls are TRBV20-1 and TRBJ1-2, with 7 bases lining up with TRBD1. J was trimmed by 3 bases and V by 3 bases; bases with no gene match: 7. This CDR3 spans 14 amino acids. The germline gives CDR1 DFQATT, CDR2 SNEGSKA (reference sequence). The CDR3 here is CSASARQGHYGYTF. The CDR3 coding sequence is TGCAGTGCTAGTGCCCGACAGGGCCACTATGGCTACACCTTC.

The chain recombines TRBV19 with TRBJ2-3; TRBD2 matches at 11 bases. There are 15 residues in the CDR3. Germline trimming cut 2 bases from V and 7 bases from J; bases unmatched to any gene: 5. In germline, CDR1 is LNHDA, CDR2 SQIVND (reference sequence). The CDR3 spells CASSIIAGGRHTQYF. Here the CDR3 DNA reads TGTGCCAGTAGTATAATAGCGGGAGGGCGGCATACGCAGTATTTT.

The genes are TRBV14 and TRBJ2-2; D may be TRBD1 (5 bases). Deletions cut 0 bases from V and 4 bases from J, with 18 bases between. This CDR3 spans 18 amino acids. CDR1 and CDR2 (germline): SGHDN, FVKESK. Here the CDR3 reads CASSQDRVYRQTTGELFF. The CDR3 DNA reads as TGTGCCAGCAGCCAAGATCGAGTCTATCGACAGACCACCGGGGAGCTGTTTTTT.

V gene TRBV4-2 combines with J gene TRBJ1-2; perhaps TRBD1 as D (5 bases). Trimming took off 0 bases at V and 5 bases at J, with 13 bases between the two ends. In germline, CDR1 is LGHNA, CDR2 YNFKEQ. This CDR3 has 15 residues. The CDR3 region is CASSQEGLVRYGYTF. The DNA for the CDR3 is TGTGCCAGCAGCCAAGAGGGACTTGTGAGGTATGGCTACACCTTC.

This chain uses TRBV11-2 with TRBJ1-4; 11 positions match TRBD1. The V and J ends lost 0 bases and 7 bases, in that order; junction bases with no gene match: 1. The germline V gene has CDR1 SGHAT and CDR2 FQNNGV. The CDR3 runs 15 residues. CDR3 sequence (DNA): TGTGCCAGCAGCTTAGAAGGGACAGGGGGTGAAAAACTGTTTTTT. The encoded protein is CASSLEGTGGEKLFF.

The rearrangement joins TRBV11-3 to TRBJ1-1; weak D call: TRBD1 (5 bases). V was cut by 6 bases and J by 4 bases, with 12 bases left in between. This CDR3 spans 13 amino acids. Germline CDR1 is SGHNT and CDR2 is YENEEA. CDR3 region: CASRGLGGTEAFF. In nucleotides, the CDR3 is TGTGCCAGCAGGGGACTTGGGGGCACTGAAGCTTTCTTT.

As concerns this clone: Germline and junction disagree at one end, which may indicate a read error. This chain uses TRBV18 with TRBJ2-2; 10 bases are shared with TRBD1. The germline V gene has CDR1 KGHSH and CDR2 LQKENI. CDR3 length: 15 residues. The CDR3 coding sequence is TGTGCCAGCTCTCCGGGACAGGGGAACGCCGGGGAGCTGTTTTTT. This gives the protein CASSPGQGNAGELFF.

The chain employs TRBV29-1 and TRBJ1-3; D gene uncertain. Germline V gene sequence: CDR1 SQVTM, CDR2 ANQGSEA. V was trimmed by 6 bases and J by 3 bases, leaving 6 bases between them. The CDR3 extends over 11 amino acids. The DNA of the CDR3 is TGCAGCGTCCATTTTGGAAACACCATATATTTT. Its translation is CSVHFGNTIYF.

A remark on this clone: Other DNA sequences of this sample code for an identical CDR3. V is TRBV20-1 and J is TRBJ1-2; perhaps TRBD1 as D (6 bases). This CDR3 contains 11 residues. V shed 6 bases and J shed 6 bases, with 11 bases lying between them. CDR1 DFQATT and CDR2 SNEGSKA come from the germline V gene (reference sequence). The CDR3 coding sequence is TGCAGTGCAAGGGGGGGGGATGGCTACACCTTC. It translates to CSARGGDGYTF.

This rearrangement joins TRBV21-1 to TRBJ2-2; the table names TRBD1, a call not compared with the DNA. TRBV21-1 is tagged as a pseudogene. The length of the CDR3 is 16 residues. Here the CDR3 DNA reads TGTGCCAGCAGGAGTGGGACAGCCCGTGGCACCGGGGAGCTGTTTTTT. It specifies CASRSGTARGTGELFF.

This rearrangement joins TRBV7-2 to TRBJ1-6; D gene uncertain. Trimming shortened V by 1 base and J by 10 bases, and 8 bases separated the two germline ends. This CDR3 has 13 amino acids. Germline-derived CDR1 and CDR2 are SGHTA and FQGNSA. CDR3 residues: CASSLVGGSPLHF. Written as DNA, the CDR3 is TGTGCCAGCAGCTTAGTGGGAGGATCACCCCTCCACTTT. The variable domain in full, completed from reference TRBV7-2 and TRBJ1-6, reads GAGVSQSPSNKVTEKGKDVELRCDPISGHTALYWYRQSLGQGLEFLIYFQGNSAPDKSGLPSDRFSAERTGGSVSTLTIQRTQQEDSAVYLCASSLVGGSPLHFGNGTRLTVT.

The chain is built from TRBV10-2 and TRBJ2-1, with 7 nucleotides matching TRBD2. The V segment lost 3 bases and the J segment 9 bases; nucleotides outside the gene matches: 8. Germline V gives CDR1 WSHSY, CDR2 SAAADI. The length of the CDR3 is 14 residues. The CDR3 protein is CASSDLGGEAEQFF. The CDR3 DNA reads TGCGCCAGCAGTGATCTTGGGGGGGAGGCTGAGCAGTTCTTC.

The rearrangement links TRBV7-9 to TRBJ2-1, with 9 bases fitting TRBD1. V gave up 2 bases and J gave up 2 bases; unmatched junction bases: 4. The germline CDR1 and CDR2 sequences are SEHNR and FQNEAQ (reference sequence). The CDR3 sequence is 16 residues long. CDR3: CASSLPGQGAYNEQFF. For the CDR3, the DNA is TGTGCCAGCAGCTTACCGGGACAGGGTGCCTACAATGAGCAGTTCTTC.

This clone has just one count. The chain couples TRBV7-3 to TRBJ1-2; TRBD1 aligns across 9 bases. V lost 5 bases to trimming and J lost 6 bases; unmatched junction nucleotides: 10. Germline-derived CDR1 and CDR2 are SGHTA and FQGTGA. The CDR3 runs 15 residues. CDR3 coding DNA: TGTGCCAGCAGCCCAACCGGGACAGGGTTCGATGGCTACACCTTC. It encodes CASSPTGTGFDGYTF.

In the case of this clone: The junction and the germline gene differ at one end; a read error may be behind it. The V and J genes are TRBV5-1 and TRBJ2-3, with D possibly being TRBD1 (6 bases). The CDR3 spans 16 residues. The V gene's germline CDR1 is SGHRS and CDR2 YFSETQ. CDR3 coding DNA: TGTGCCAGCAGCAGAGAGGGACACTCGAGCACAGATACGCAGTATTTT. Protein sequence: CASSREGHSSTDTQYF.

CDR3 nucleotides: TGTGCCAGCAGTGCGAGGGCTAGCGGTACCGGGGAGCTGTTTTTT. Its protein product is CASSARASGTGELFF. The chain uses TRBV6-4 and TRBJ2-2, with TRBD2 matching over 7 bases. Trimming removed 4 bases from V and 5 bases from J; junction bases left unmatched: 7. Looked up from germline, CDR1 is MRHNA and CDR2 is SNTAGT. The CDR3 is 15 amino acids.

V is TRBV11-3 and J is TRBJ2-3; D perhaps matches TRBD2 (6 bases). The germline V gene has CDR1 SGHNT and CDR2 YENEEA. Trimming took 5 bases from V and 4 from J, leaving 10 bases between them. The CDR3 runs to 13 residues. CDR3 in amino acids: CASSVTSADTQYF. CDR3 nucleotide sequence: TGTGCCAGCAGCGTGACTAGTGCAGATACGCAGTATTTT.

V and J are TRBV11-2 and TRBJ2-1, with TRBD1 matching 10 bases. The length of the CDR3 is 19 residues. With 3 bases clipped from V and 3 bases from J, the junction kept 14 bases outside the gene matches. Germline V gene lookup returns CDR1 SGHAT and CDR2 FQNNGV. As DNA, the CDR3 is TGTGCCAGCAGCTTCCGGAGGGGGTTCGGGACAGGGGTCTACAATGAGCAGTTCTTC. This sequence encodes CASSFRRGFGTGVYNEQFF.

The chain has TRBV15 and TRBJ2-5, with D possibly matching TRBD1 (5 bases). The CDR3 covers 14 residues. The germline gives CDR1 LNHNV, CDR2 YYDKDF (reference sequence). Deletions cut 8 bases from V and 1 base from J, with 14 bases between. As DNA, the CDR3 is TGTGCCACCCTAGGGGCAGGTCTCCAAGAGACCCAGTACTTC. Residues: CATLGAGLQETQYF. Based on the CDR3 plus reference TRBV15 and TRBJ2-5, the full variable domain is DAMVIQNPRYQVTQFGKPVTLSCSQTLNHNVMYWYQQKSSQAPKLLFHYYDKDFNNEADTPDNFQSRRPNTSFCFLDIRSPGLGDTAMYLCATLGAGLQETQYFGPGTRLLVL.